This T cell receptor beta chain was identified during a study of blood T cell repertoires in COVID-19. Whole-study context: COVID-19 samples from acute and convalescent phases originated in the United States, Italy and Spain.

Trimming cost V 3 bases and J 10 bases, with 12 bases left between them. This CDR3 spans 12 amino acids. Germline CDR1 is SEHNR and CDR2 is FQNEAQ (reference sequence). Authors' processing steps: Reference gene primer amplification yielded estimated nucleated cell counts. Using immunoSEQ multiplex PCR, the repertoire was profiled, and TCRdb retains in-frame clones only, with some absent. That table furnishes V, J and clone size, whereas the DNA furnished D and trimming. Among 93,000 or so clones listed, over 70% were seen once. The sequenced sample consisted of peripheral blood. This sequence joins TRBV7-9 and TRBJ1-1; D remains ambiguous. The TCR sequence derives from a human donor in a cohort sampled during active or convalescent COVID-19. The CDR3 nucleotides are TGTGCCAGCAGCTTGAGGTTAAGGTCAGCTTTCTTT. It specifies CASSLRLRSAFF.